The T cell receptor (beta chain) under discussion was sequenced for a study of blood T cell repertoires in COVID-19. Study details: PBMCs, B-cell-depleted T cells, or T cells were the source of the cDNA or gDNA that made up the material.

Profiled with immunoSEQ multiplex PCR; TCRdb holds only in-frame clones, not every one. The sample shows 95,000 to 150,000 clones, 70% to 85% of them seen only once. The CDR3 runs to 17 residues. Germline loops: CDR1 MDHEN, CDR2 SYDVKM. Trimming cost V 2 bases and J 6 bases, with 20 bases left between them. This chain uses TRBV28 with TRBJ1-5; D is perhaps TRBD1 (5 bases). Sequencing was done on a sample of peripheral blood. This TCR derives from a human donor with acute or convalescent COVID-19. The donor label of this sample is uncertain. The CDR3: CASSLRDFSLSRQPQHF. The CDR3 bases are TGTGCCAGCAGTTTAAGGGACTTCAGTCTTTCACGTCAGCCCCAGCATTTT.